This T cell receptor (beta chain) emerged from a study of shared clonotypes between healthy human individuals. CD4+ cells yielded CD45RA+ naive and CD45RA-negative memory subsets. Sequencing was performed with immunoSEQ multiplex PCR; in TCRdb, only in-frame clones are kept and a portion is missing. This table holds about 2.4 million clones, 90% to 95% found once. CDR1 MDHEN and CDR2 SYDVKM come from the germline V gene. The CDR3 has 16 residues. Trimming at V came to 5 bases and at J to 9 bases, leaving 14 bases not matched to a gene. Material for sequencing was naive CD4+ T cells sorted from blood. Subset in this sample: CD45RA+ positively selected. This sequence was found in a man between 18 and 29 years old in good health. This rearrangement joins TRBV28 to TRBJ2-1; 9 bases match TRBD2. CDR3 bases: TGTGCCAGCAGTCCTCTCTGGGCGGGGGGGCGAGGTGAGCAGTTCTTC. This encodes CASSPLWAGGRGEQFF.